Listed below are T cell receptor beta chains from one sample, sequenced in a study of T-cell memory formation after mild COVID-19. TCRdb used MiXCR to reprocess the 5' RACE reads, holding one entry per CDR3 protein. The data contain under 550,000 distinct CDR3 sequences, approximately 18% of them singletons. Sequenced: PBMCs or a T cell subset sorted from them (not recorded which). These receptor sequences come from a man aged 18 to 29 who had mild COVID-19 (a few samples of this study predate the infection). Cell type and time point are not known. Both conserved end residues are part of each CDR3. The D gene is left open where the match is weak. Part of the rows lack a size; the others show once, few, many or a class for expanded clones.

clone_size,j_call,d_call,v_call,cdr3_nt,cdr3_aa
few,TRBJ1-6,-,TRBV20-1,TGCAGTGCAGTTGAGGGCAATAATTCACCCCTCCACTTT,CSAVEGNNSPLHF
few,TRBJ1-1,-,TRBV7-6,TGTGCCAGCAGCTCCTCCCCAAGCACCGGGAGTAACACTGAAGCTTTCTTT,CASSSSPSTGSNTEAFF
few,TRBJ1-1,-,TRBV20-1,TGCAGTGCTATTCCGTACACTGAAGCTTTCTTT,CSAIPYTEAFF
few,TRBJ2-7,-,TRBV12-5,TGTGCTAGTGGTTCGGTAATGGGGGCTGGCTACGAGCAGTACTTC,CASGSVMGAGYEQYF
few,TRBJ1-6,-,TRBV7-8,TGTGCCAGCAGCTTATTCGGCGCGGGCCCCTTATCCCTCCACTTT,CASSLFGAGPLSLHF
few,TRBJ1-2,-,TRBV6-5,TGTGCCAGCAGTTACAGGGGACACTTACTCGGCTACACCTTC,CASSYRGHLLGYTF
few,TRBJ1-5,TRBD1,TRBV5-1,TGCGCCAGCAGCTTGCTGGGACAGGGAAATCAGCCCCAGCATTTT,CASSLLGQGNQPQHF
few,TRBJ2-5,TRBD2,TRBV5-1,TGCGCCAGCAGCCTCTCGGGAGGGACACAACAAGAGACCCAGTACTTC,CASSLSGGTQQETQYF
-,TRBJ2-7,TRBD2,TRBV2,TGTGCCAGCAGTGAAAGACTAGCTGGCTACGAGCAGTACTTC,CASSERLAGYEQYF
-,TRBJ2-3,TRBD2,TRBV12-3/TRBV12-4,TGTGCCAGCAGTTTCGTAAAATGGGGGGGAACAGATACGCAGTATTTT,CASSFVKWGGTDTQYF
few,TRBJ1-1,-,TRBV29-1,TGCAGCGTCACTCCAGGGAACACTGAAGCTTTCTTT,CSVTPGNTEAFF
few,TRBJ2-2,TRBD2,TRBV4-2,TGTGCCAGCAGCCAGCATTCGGGGAGCGGGGGATCCACCGGGGAGCTGTTTTTT,CASSQHSGSGGSTGELFF
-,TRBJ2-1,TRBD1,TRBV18,TGTGCCAGCTCACCACCCCAGGGGGCGGCCAATGAGCAGTTCTTC,CASSPPQGAANEQFF
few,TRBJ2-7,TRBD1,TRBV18,TGTGCCAGCTCACCCGACAGGGGACCCGAGCAGTACTTC,CASSPDRGPEQYF
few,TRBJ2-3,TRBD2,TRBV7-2,TGTGCCAGCAGCTGGCGCCTAGCGGGCCCAGATACGCAGTATTTT,CASSWRLAGPDTQYF
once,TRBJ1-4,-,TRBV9,TGTGCCAGCAGCGCCGACGGGGGGCGCGGTGAAAAACTGTTTTTT,CASSADGGRGEKLFF